These T cell receptor beta chains were read from a single sample in a study of blood T cell repertoires in COVID-19. Sequencing used immunoSEQ multiplex PCR; TCRdb keeps in-frame clones, though not all of them. The sample has fewer than 100,000 clones; about 85% are singletons. Sequenced: peripheral blood. These receptors were collected from a man aged 55 to 70 with acute or convalescent COVID-19. The CDR3 runs from the conserved cysteine through the conserved F or W. A D gene is named only where the DNA matches it firmly.

V gene	D gene	J gene	CDR3 protein
TRBV19	TRBD2	TRBJ2-5	CASSIGGGLQETQYF
TRBV5-6	-	TRBJ2-7	CASSLEGTFSYEQYF
TRBV2	-	TRBJ1-1	CASRGGLRMNTEAFF
TRBV5-1	-	TRBJ1-2	CASSEGVGGYTF
TRBV18	-	TRBJ2-5	CASSPTGQETQYF
TRBV12-5	-	TRBJ1-6	CASGFTGATSPLHF
TRBV4-1	-	TRBJ2-5	CASSIPGVSETQYF
TRBV19	TRBD2	TRBJ2-7	CASSISSGRAYEQYF
TRBV2	TRBD1	TRBJ1-4	CASRRDRADEKLFF
TRBV7-2	-	TRBJ2-7	CASSLWSGSYEQYF
TRBV18	TRBD1	TRBJ2-5	CASSLWDSQETQYF
TRBV24-1	-	TRBJ1-2	CATSGPTPGVKGYTF
TRBV18	TRBD2	TRBJ2-6	CASSPLGGTGANVLTF
TRBV5-1	TRBD1	TRBJ2-7	CASRSGTANYEQYF
TRBV9	-	TRBJ1-2	CASSSGGNGYTF
TRBV10-3	-	TRBJ2-2	CAIRPLAGELFF
TRBV6-2/TRBV6-3	-	TRBJ1-1	CASSYEQNTEAFF
TRBV11-2	-	TRBJ1-5	CASSLSQGNQPQHF
TRBV5-4	TRBD2	TRBJ2-3	CASSTSGRTDTQYF
TRBV27	TRBD1	TRBJ2-7	CASSYRGSYEQYF
TRBV6-4	TRBD1	TRBJ2-2	CASSDGTGGGELFF
TRBV12-3/TRBV12-4	-	TRBJ1-1	CASSFNKNTEAFF
TRBV25-1	TRBD2	TRBJ2-3	CASSEYRVAGSTDTQYF
TRBV30	TRBD2	TRBJ2-1	CASFAGGSYNEQFF
TRBV11-2	TRBD1	TRBJ2-7	CASSQPGQGFYEQYF
TRBV21-1	-	TRBJ2-7	CASNRGYGTARYEQYF
TRBV7-2	TRBD1	TRBJ1-5	CASSPMGSGGSIYQPQHF
TRBV28	-	TRBJ2-1	CASSLVGGEQFF
TRBV30	TRBD1	TRBJ1-1	CAWSPDRDTEAFF
TRBV6-5	-	TRBJ1-3	CASSRGGANGNTIYF
TRBV19	-	TRBJ2-5	CASSPGANEGTQYF
TRBV19	-	TRBJ2-5	CASSQGGGEETQYF
TRBV6-5	-	TRBJ2-7	CASSKTDYEQYF
TRBV4-3	-	TRBJ2-7	CASSRLAGAGHEQYF
TRBV6-1	TRBD1	TRBJ1-3	CASSVKTGQFSGNTIYF
TRBV5-6	-	TRBJ2-7	CASSSTGHEQYF
TRBV13	-	TRBJ2-7	CASSPRRGNYEQYF
TRBV10-3	TRBD1	TRBJ1-6	CAIGAGGSPLHF
TRBV4-3	-	TRBJ2-3	CASSQVGVADTQYF
TRBV6-2/TRBV6-3	-	TRBJ1-5	CASSNPSAQHF
TRBV6-1	-	TRBJ2-4	CASSETVLSIQYF
TRBV24-1	-	TRBJ2-3	CATSRGTDTQYF
TRBV11-3	TRBD2	TRBJ2-1	CASSLSPTSGRNEQFF
TRBV11-2	TRBD1	TRBJ1-4	CASSLGGQGNEKLFF
TRBV5-1	-	TRBJ2-3	CASSLQSGGTDTQYF
TRBV5-4	TRBD1	TRBJ2-7	CASSLVGDRAVEQYF
TRBV20-1	TRBD2	TRBJ2-3	CSASDGGGSWRTDTQYF
TRBV19	-	TRBJ1-5	CASSPGINQPQHF
TRBV10-3	-	TRBJ2-7	CASRRDTTYEQYF
TRBV10-2	TRBD1	TRBJ1-5	CASSGNQGRGAVMYNQPQHF
TRBV4-1	TRBD1	TRBJ2-1	CASSQRRTGGVNNEQFF
TRBV7-9	-	TRBJ2-7	CASSLEERNSYEQYF
TRBV5-1	TRBD2	TRBJ2-3	CASSYGLAKRDTQYF
TRBV15	TRBD2	TRBJ2-5	CATSRGLAGIQETQYF